This is a list of T cell receptor beta chains from one sample in a study of OX40 agonist ivuxolimab in advanced cancers. This table comes from immunoSEQ multiplex PCR, and its TCRdb copy is limited to in-frame clones, with some not included. Among around 62,000 clones listed, roughly nine tenths were seen once. Source: CD4+ or CD8+ T cells sorted from blood, taken in a trial of the OX40 agonist ivuxolimab. The receptors were gathered from an adult with an advanced solid tumor such as melanoma, head and neck, liver or kidney cancer. Both conserved end residues are part of each CDR3. The D gene is left open where the match is weak. For some rows the clone size is stated as once, few or many, or as a class when expanded; others skip it.

clone_size d_call j_call v_call cdr3_nt cdr3_aa
NA NA TRBJ1-5 TRBV18 TGTGCCAGCTCCCCCTCGCGTGATGGGTTGGGTCAGCCCCAGCATTTT CASSPSRDGLGQPQHF
once TRBD1 TRBJ1-5 TRBV2 TGTGCCAGCAGCTCCGGGACAGGGAGCAATCAGCCCCAGCATTTT CASSSGTGSNQPQHF
NA NA TRBJ2-7 TRBV6-5 TGTGCCAGCAGCCGCGCTGACGGTTACGAGCAGTACTTC CASSRADGYEQYF
NA NA TRBJ1-1 TRBV28 TGTGCCAGCAGTTTATCTCTTGGGGCAGAAGCTTTCTTT CASSLSLGAEAFF
NA TRBD2 TRBJ2-1 TRBV2 TGTGCCAGCAGTGCAATAGCGGGAGTGGGTGAGCAGTTCTTC CASSAIAGVGEQFF
NA NA TRBJ2-7 TRBV5-1 TGCGCCAGCAGCTTTACGGGAGCCGGCCACGAGCAGTACTTC CASSFTGAGHEQYF
NA NA TRBJ1-4 TRBV7-6 TGTGCCAGCAGCTTAGCTGGAGGGTTTGAAAAACTGTTTTTT CASSLAGGFEKLFF
NA NA TRBJ2-6 TRBV12-5 TGTGCTAGTGGATTACAGGGTTCTGGGGCCAACGTCCTGACTTTC CASGLQGSGANVLTF
NA NA TRBJ2-2 TRBV7-3 TGTGCCAGCAGCTTAAATCTCAGAATGAACACCGGGGAGCTGTTTTTT CASSLNLRMNTGELFF
NA NA TRBJ2-5 TRBV6-5 TGTGCCAGCAGTTACACCGGACGGAGAACCCAAGAGACCCAGTACTTC CASSYTGRRTQETQYF
NA NA TRBJ1-1 TRBV15 TGTGCCACCAGCAGAGGATTGGCGAACACTGAAGCTTTCTTT CATSRGLANTEAFF
NA TRBD1 TRBJ1-1 TRBV11-2 TGTGCCAGCATGAAAACCGGGCAACCGGGACAGATAAACACTGAAGCTTTCTTT CASMKTGQPGQINTEAFF
NA TRBD2 TRBJ2-2 TRBV25-1 TGTGCCAGCAGTGAATTACGGGGACTAGGAAACACCGGGGAGCTGTTTTTT CASSELRGLGNTGELFF
NA NA TRBJ1-4 TRBV11-2 TGTGCCAGCAGCTCCCCTTCTGAAAAACTGTTTTTT CASSSPSEKLFF
NA NA TRBJ2-3 TRBV5-1 TGCGCCAGCAGCTTTAGGTTGGGGACTAGCACAGATACGCAGTATTTT CASSFRLGTSTDTQYF
NA NA TRBJ1-2 TRBV2 TGTGCCAGCAGTCTGGGAGGGACGTATGGCTACACCTTC CASSLGGTYGYTF